One TCR beta chain is described in this entry. This clonotype was detected many times. It lacks a known antigen. No clone much larger than this one lies a single base away; base qualities are absent. Hyperthyroidism patients were newly diagnosed, with disease duration under 2 months, and aged 18 to 65 years. Patients with uncontrolled infections, other autoimmune diseases, pregnancy or lactation were excluded. Diagnoses were based on clinical symptoms, serum thyroxine and TRAb, thyroid ultrasound and orbital computed tomography. Blood from progressor patients was drawn when they were first diagnosed with hyperthyroidism, before any ophthalmopathy symptoms appeared. PBMCs were separated from 7.5 to 10 ml of fresh peripheral blood using Ficoll-Paque density gradient centrifugation. Patients classed as progressors first received a Graves' hyperthyroidism diagnosis and then went on to develop ophthalmopathy during follow-up. Total RNA was extracted using Trizol reagent, and RNA quality was assessed on an Agilent 2100 Bioanalyzer.

The germline V gene encodes CDR1 SNHLY and CDR2 FYNNEI. The V end gives up 3 bases and the J end 0 bases, leaving 8 bases in the junction not matched to a gene. The cysteine opens and the phenylalanine closes a CDR3 of 17 amino acids. Here the CDR3 DNA is all that survives: 51 bases in frame from base 1. Amplification of TCR beta CDR3 regions was carried out from RNA transcripts. A first-round RT-PCR of the TCR CDR3 used the HTBI primer set with the Qiagen OneStep RT-PCR kit. A second multiplex PCR round built the libraries, followed by size selection and purification. Sequencing of the libraries was done on an Illumina HiSeq2000 using paired-end 100 bp reads. As for the original processing: Raw data were processed with SOAPnuke, discarding reads with adapters, uncalled bases, mean Phred below 15, or no exact constant-primer or identifier match. COPE v1.2.5 was used to merge the high-quality paired reads, and each unique nucleotide sequence was defined as a clonotype. MiTCR v1.1 was used to align the clonotypes against IMGT TRBV, TRBD and TRBJ reference segments. Only V-J combinations with frequency above 0.0001, covering about 99% of repertoires, were analysed. A TCS score was defined as the ratio between F50 (clonal expansion) and ExV (chaos), using BLOSUM62-based TCRdist between CDR3 peptides within each V-J. Welch's t-statistics and random forest reduced 450 to 600 V-J features to some 14, which were used in a naive Bayes classifier (R e1071). The public reads were reanalyzed by TCRdb: fastp trimming at Q25, MiXCR alignment, in-frame beta chains only. Merged by CDR3 protein, the rows form single entries marked with the most common genes and DNA. These V and J calls derive from TCRdb rather than the authors' analysis. In this sample the table shows a few hundred thousand distinct CDR3 sequences, approximately 15% of which occur a single time. The leading ten clones occupy 13% of the sample.

These data originate in a study of T cells in Graves' hyperthyroidism and ophthalmopathy (dated by TCRdb to the late 2010s). For the study in its entirety: Peripheral blood samples were taken at the time of initial diagnosis, prior to any treatment. Thyroid tissue and blood T-cell repertoires from about six Graves' hyperthyroidism patients were also compared in the study. Prospective prediction of ophthalmopathy was tested in an independent validation cohort of 18 to 20 hyperthyroidism patients and approximately 17 patients who later progressed to ophthalmopathy. The paper reports TCR Vbeta CDR3 sequencing of 140 or so peripheral blood samples: under 45 ophthalmopathy, fewer than 85 hyperthyroidism and around 17 progressor patients. After blood sampling, hyperthyroidism patients were treated with methimazole at a starting dose of 30 mg daily, and ophthalmopathy patients were treated with high-dose intravenous methylprednisolone. For training and testing, the 100 or so patients in the discovery cohort were randomly divided in a 7:3 ratio. To identify distinguishing TCR V-J signatures, a discovery cohort of 100 or so patients was used, comprising 43 with Graves' ophthalmopathy and under 60 with stable Graves' hyperthyroidism.

Study-level results and caveats: No statistical method was used to fix the sample size in advance, and group allocation was not hidden from the investigators. Most expanded thyroid clonotypes (frequency above 0.001) were also found in blood, which suggests that blood repertoires may mirror thyroid immune responses. In validation, the model predicted progression to ophthalmopathy a median of approximately 6.3 months before onset, with roughly 70% sensitivity and roughly 73% specificity. Ophthalmopathy was separated from stable hyperthyroidism by a 13 V-J signature model, with around 90% sensitivity and about 81% specificity obtained in cross-validation and 80%/75% obtained in testing.

The sequence derives from a woman aged 40 to 50 with Graves' hyperthyroidism that later progressed to Graves' ophthalmopathy. What was sequenced was blood. This chain is built from TRBV2 and TRBJ2-1; TRBD2 matches 7 bases in the middle. The CDR3 region: CASSEGGWTSSYNEQFF. The sequenced DNA: TGTGCCAGCAGTGAGGGGGGGTGGACTAGCTCCTACAATGAGCAGTTCTTC.